The clone carrying this TCR beta chain occurred a few times. The V gene lost 4 bases and the J gene lost 8 bases, with 13 bases spanning the gap. The CDR3 consists of 13 residues. Germline CDR1 is SGHNT and CDR2 is YYREEE (reference sequence). The data belong to a study of cytomegalovirus exposure and HLA in healthy donors. The PCR ran on 60 Vbeta and 13 Jbeta primers. Measured with immunoSEQ multiplex PCR; TCRdb has only the in-frame clones, and not every one. Of 110,000 or so clones in the sample, approximately 80% were seen once. What was sequenced was PBMCs. This sequence was found in a man between 50 and 59 years old in good health and CMV-seropositive. The V call is TRBV5-4, the J call TRBJ1-5; D is uncertain. This chain's CDR3 is CASSPMPTEPQHF. CDR3 DNA: TGTGCCAGCAGCCCTATGCCAACGGAGCCCCAGCATTTT.